These T cell receptor beta chains were read from a single sample in a study of blood T cell repertoires in COVID-19. Repertoires were generated with immunoSEQ multiplex PCR, while TCRdb's copy carries only in-frame clones and drops some. The sample contains under 250,000 clones, roughly 87% of which appear only once. Sequencing was done on a sample of PBMCs or T cells enriched from blood (not recorded which). The receptor set was obtained from a woman aged 25-40 years with acute COVID-19. CDR3s include the opening cysteine and the closing phenylalanine or tryptophan. Fields, in order: clone size, J gene, D gene, V gene, CDR3 protein, CDR3 DNA. A D gene is named only where the DNA matches it firmly. Rows may omit the clone size; those that give it use once, few, many or a size class.

abundance: once; j_gene: TRBJ2-1; d_gene: NA; v_gene: TRBV5-1; CDR3aa: CASSLSVNNLYNEQFF; CDR3nt: TGCGCCAGCAGCTTATCAGTTAATAATCTCTACAATGAGCAGTTCTTC
abundance: NA; j_gene: TRBJ1-1; d_gene: TRBD1; v_gene: TRBV9; CDR3aa: CASSVLLTGGTEAFF; CDR3nt: TGTGCCAGCAGCGTCCTTCTAACAGGGGGCACTGAAGCTTTCTTT
abundance: NA; j_gene: TRBJ2-7; d_gene: NA; v_gene: TRBV5-1; CDR3aa: CASSLEDARSAYEQYF; CDR3nt: TGCGCCAGCAGCTTGGAAGATGCGCGTTCGGCCTACGAGCAGTACTTC
abundance: NA; j_gene: TRBJ2-5; d_gene: NA; v_gene: TRBV29-1; CDR3aa: CSVPGIQETQYF; CDR3nt: TGCAGCGTTCCGGGGATTCAAGAGACCCAGTACTTC
abundance: NA; j_gene: TRBJ2-5; d_gene: NA; v_gene: TRBV11-2; CDR3aa: CASSPEYGVRETQYF; CDR3nt: TGTGCCAGCAGCCCCGAGTATGGAGTTCGAGAGACCCAGTACTTC
abundance: NA; j_gene: TRBJ2-1; d_gene: NA; v_gene: TRBV7-2; CDR3aa: CASSLGPPGEQFF; CDR3nt: TGTGCCAGCAGCTTAGGCCCTCCGGGTGAGCAGTTCTTC
abundance: NA; j_gene: TRBJ1-2; d_gene: NA; v_gene: TRBV5-6; CDR3aa: CASSLWGGVDYGYTF; CDR3nt: TGTGCCAGCAGCTTGTGGGGAGGGGTCGACTATGGCTACACCTTC
abundance: NA; j_gene: TRBJ1-6; d_gene: NA; v_gene: TRBV5-1; CDR3aa: CASSSSGSYNSPLHF; CDR3nt: TGCGCCAGCAGCTCGAGTGGCTCCTATAATTCACCCCTCCACTTT
abundance: NA; j_gene: TRBJ1-3; d_gene: NA; v_gene: TRBV14; CDR3aa: CASSQLGLRGNTIYF; CDR3nt: TGTGCCAGCAGCCAGTTGGGCTTAAGGGGAAACACCATATATTTT
abundance: NA; j_gene: TRBJ2-1; d_gene: TRBD1; v_gene: TRBV3-1/TRBV3-2; CDR3aa: CASSQDLTGGGEQFF; CDR3nt: TGTGCCAGCAGCCAAGATCTAACAGGGGGAGGTGAGCAGTTCTTC
abundance: NA; j_gene: TRBJ1-4; d_gene: NA; v_gene: TRBV7-9; CDR3aa: CASSLRLSNEKLFF; CDR3nt: TGTGCCAGCAGCTTGCGCCTGTCTAATGAAAAACTGTTTTTT
abundance: NA; j_gene: TRBJ2-1; d_gene: NA; v_gene: TRBV2; CDR3aa: CASRQGGNNEQFF; CDR3nt: TGTGCCAGCAGACAGGGGGGGAACAATGAGCAGTTCTTC
abundance: NA; j_gene: TRBJ1-1; d_gene: NA; v_gene: TRBV12-3/TRBV12-4; CDR3aa: CASIGQAPEAFF; CDR3nt: TGTGCCAGCATTGGGCAGGCTCCTGAAGCTTTCTTT
abundance: NA; j_gene: TRBJ2-4; d_gene: TRBD2; v_gene: TRBV12-5; CDR3aa: CASGLVRGSGLDIQYF; CDR3nt: TGTGCTAGTGGTTTGGTGCGGGGGTCAGGGTTAGACATTCAGTACTTC
abundance: NA; j_gene: TRBJ1-3; d_gene: TRBD1; v_gene: TRBV3-1/TRBV3-2; CDR3aa: CASSQDGTAGNTIYF; CDR3nt: TGTGCCAGCAGCCAAGATGGGACAGCCGGAAACACCATATATTTT
abundance: NA; j_gene: TRBJ2-3; d_gene: NA; v_gene: TRBV18; CDR3aa: CASSQGDTDTQYF; CDR3nt: TGTGCCAGCTCACAAGGGGACACAGATACGCAGTATTTT
abundance: NA; j_gene: TRBJ1-4; d_gene: TRBD1; v_gene: TRBV5-1; CDR3aa: CASRSGTGEGEKLFF; CDR3nt: TGCGCCAGCAGAAGCGGGACAGGGGAAGGTGAAAAACTGTTTTTT
abundance: NA; j_gene: TRBJ1-1; d_gene: TRBD1; v_gene: TRBV19; CDR3aa: CASSIRQGEGTEAFF; CDR3nt: TGTGCCAGTAGTATCAGACAGGGGGAAGGCACTGAAGCTTTCTTT
abundance: NA; j_gene: TRBJ2-7; d_gene: TRBD2; v_gene: TRBV4-1; CDR3aa: CASSPISGGYPRGEQYF; CDR3nt: TGCGCCAGCAGCCCTATTAGCGGGGGCTATCCGAGGGGCGAGCAGTACTTC
abundance: NA; j_gene: TRBJ2-3; d_gene: TRBD2; v_gene: TRBV19; CDR3aa: CASSPWGTSGTDTQYF; CDR3nt: TGTGCCAGTAGTCCCTGGGGGACTAGCGGCACAGATACGCAGTATTTT
abundance: medium-sized; j_gene: TRBJ1-1; d_gene: NA; v_gene: TRBV6-2/TRBV6-3; CDR3aa: CASSVGGNTEAFF; CDR3nt: TGTGCCAGCAGTGTGGGGGGGAACACTGAAGCTTTCTTT
abundance: many; j_gene: TRBJ2-1; d_gene: TRBD2; v_gene: TRBV5-8; CDR3aa: CASSIALAGVYNEQFF; CDR3nt: TGTGCCAGCAGCATCGCGCTAGCGGGGGTCTACAATGAGCAGTTCTTC
abundance: NA; j_gene: TRBJ2-1; d_gene: TRBD2; v_gene: TRBV7-9; CDR3aa: CASDLRAGVLSGLF; CDR3nt: TGTGCCAGCGACCTCCGGGCGGGGGTGCTATCGGGTCTCTTC
abundance: NA; j_gene: TRBJ1-1; d_gene: NA; v_gene: TRBV6-5; CDR3aa: CASSSYMNTEAFF; CDR3nt: TGTGCCAGCAGTTCGTATATGAACACTGAAGCTTTCTTT
abundance: once; j_gene: TRBJ1-1; d_gene: NA; v_gene: TRBV12-5; CDR3aa: CASDNGLETEAFF; CDR3nt: TGTGCTAGTGACAACGGGTTAGAGACTGAAGCTTTCTTT
abundance: NA; j_gene: TRBJ2-1; d_gene: NA; v_gene: TRBV5-1; CDR3aa: CASSLGTQGNEQFF; CDR3nt: TGCGCCAGCAGCTTGGGGACGCAGGGCAATGAGCAGTTCTTC
abundance: NA; j_gene: TRBJ2-7; d_gene: TRBD1; v_gene: TRBV6-5; CDR3aa: CASPPPGQDYEQYF; CDR3nt: TGTGCCAGTCCTCCTCCGGGACAGGACTACGAGCAGTACTTC
abundance: NA; j_gene: TRBJ2-4; d_gene: NA; v_gene: TRBV5-4; CDR3aa: CASSFSMGSLAKNIQYF; CDR3nt: TGTGCCAGCAGTTTTAGTATGGGGAGCCTAGCCAAAAACATTCAGTACTTC
abundance: NA; j_gene: TRBJ2-3; d_gene: NA; v_gene: TRBV19; CDR3aa: CASSIEGRGSTDTQYF; CDR3nt: TGTGCCAGTAGTATAGAGGGACGGGGGAGCACAGATACGCAGTATTTT
abundance: NA; j_gene: TRBJ1-5; d_gene: NA; v_gene: TRBV6-5; CDR3aa: CASRTRTVEFQPQHF; CDR3nt: TGTGCCAGCAGGACGAGGACAGTCGAGTTCCAGCCCCAGCATTTT
abundance: NA; j_gene: TRBJ2-5; d_gene: NA; v_gene: TRBV12-3/TRBV12-4; CDR3aa: CASRSAGGETQYF; CDR3nt: TGTGCCAGCAGATCCGCGGGCGGGGAGACCCAGTACTTC
abundance: NA; j_gene: TRBJ1-1; d_gene: NA; v_gene: TRBV7-2; CDR3aa: CASRPTGYTEAFF; CDR3nt: TGTGCCAGCAGACCGACAGGCTACACTGAAGCTTTCTTT
abundance: NA; j_gene: TRBJ2-2; d_gene: NA; v_gene: TRBV7-9; CDR3aa: CASSHSDPAGELFF; CDR3nt: TGTGCCAGCAGCCACAGTGACCCCGCCGGGGAGCTGTTTTTT
abundance: NA; j_gene: TRBJ1-3; d_gene: NA; v_gene: TRBV29-1; CDR3aa: CSVGGGTPSGNTIYF; CDR3nt: TGCAGCGTTGGGGGGGGGACACCCTCTGGAAACACCATATATTTT
abundance: NA; j_gene: TRBJ2-7; d_gene: NA; v_gene: TRBV6-2/TRBV6-3; CDR3aa: CASSTLQGTPNYEQYF; CDR3nt: TGTGCCAGCAGTACACTACAGGGTACACCAAACTACGAGCAGTACTTC
abundance: NA; j_gene: TRBJ2-7; d_gene: NA; v_gene: TRBV10-2; CDR3aa: CASSKRQGLRNEQYF; CDR3nt: TGCGCCAGCAGTAAACGGCAGGGGTTACGAAACGAGCAGTACTTC
abundance: NA; j_gene: TRBJ1-1; d_gene: NA; v_gene: TRBV13; CDR3aa: CASSFIPGNTEAFF; CDR3nt: TGTGCCAGCAGCTTCATTCCAGGGAACACTGAAGCTTTCTTT
abundance: once; j_gene: TRBJ2-2; d_gene: NA; v_gene: TRBV7-8; CDR3aa: CASSLALTEINSNTGELFF; CDR3nt: TGTGCCAGCAGCTTAGCCCTGACAGAGATAAACTCGAACACCGGGGAGCTGTTTTTT
abundance: NA; j_gene: TRBJ2-5; d_gene: NA; v_gene: TRBV3-1/TRBV3-2; CDR3aa: CASSTPGGLETQYF; CDR3nt: TGTGCCAGCAGCACCCCAGGGGGGCTGGAGACCCAGTACTTC
abundance: NA; j_gene: TRBJ2-5; d_gene: TRBD2; v_gene: TRBV5-6; CDR3aa: CASSYITSGGGETQYF; CDR3nt: TGTGCCAGCAGCTATATAACTAGCGGGGGAGGCGAGACCCAGTACTTC
abundance: NA; j_gene: TRBJ2-7; d_gene: NA; v_gene: TRBV19; CDR3aa: CASSIGQSYEQYF; CDR3nt: TGTGCCAGTAGTATCGGACAGTCCTACGAGCAGTACTTC
abundance: NA; j_gene: TRBJ1-1; d_gene: TRBD1; v_gene: TRBV11-2; CDR3aa: CASRTGETEAFF; CDR3nt: TGTGCCAGCAGGACAGGGGAAACTGAAGCTTTCTTT
abundance: NA; j_gene: TRBJ2-3; d_gene: TRBD2; v_gene: TRBV3-1/TRBV3-2; CDR3aa: CASSLSGSTQYF; CDR3nt: TGTGCCAGCAGCCTTAGCGGGAGTACGCAGTATTTT
abundance: NA; j_gene: TRBJ1-6; d_gene: NA; v_gene: TRBV5-1; CDR3aa: CASSETAGTLRYSPLHF; CDR3nt: TGCGCCAGCAGCGAGACTGCCGGGACACTCCGTTATTCACCCCTCCACTTT
abundance: NA; j_gene: TRBJ1-5; d_gene: TRBD1; v_gene: TRBV6-5; CDR3aa: CASMAGGGNQPQHF; CDR3nt: TGTGCCAGCATGGCAGGGGGCGGCAATCAGCCCCAGCATTTT
abundance: NA; j_gene: TRBJ1-5; d_gene: NA; v_gene: TRBV6-4; CDR3aa: CASTQRSHEGNQPQHF; CDR3nt: TGTGCCAGCACACAAAGGAGCCATGAGGGCAATCAGCCCCAGCATTTT
abundance: NA; j_gene: TRBJ1-6; d_gene: NA; v_gene: TRBV7-8; CDR3aa: CASSLVGSAGGNSPLHF; CDR3nt: TGTGCCAGCAGCTTAGTAGGATCGGCAGGAGGTAATTCACCCCTCCACTTT
abundance: NA; j_gene: TRBJ1-5; d_gene: NA; v_gene: TRBV27; CDR3aa: CASSPSTGFSNQPQHF; CDR3nt: TGTGCCAGCAGTCCATCGACAGGTTTTAGCAATCAGCCCCAGCATTTT
abundance: NA; j_gene: TRBJ2-6; d_gene: NA; v_gene: TRBV6-5; CDR3aa: CASSLQRSGANVLTF; CDR3nt: TGTGCCAGCAGTTTACAGAGATCTGGGGCCAACGTCCTGACTTTC
abundance: NA; j_gene: TRBJ1-6; d_gene: NA; v_gene: TRBV25-1; CDR3aa: CASSDSFSYNSPLHF; CDR3nt: TGTGCCAGCAGCGACAGCTTCTCCTATAATTCACCCCTCCACTTT
abundance: NA; j_gene: TRBJ1-5; d_gene: NA; v_gene: TRBV7-9; CDR3aa: CASSLGGVGQPQHF; CDR3nt: TGTGCCAGCAGCTTGGGTGGAGTCGGTCAGCCCCAGCATTTT
abundance: NA; j_gene: TRBJ2-6; d_gene: NA; v_gene: TRBV19; CDR3aa: CASRDREGTGFSGANVLTF; CDR3nt: TGTGCCAGTAGAGATAGGGAGGGGACAGGCTTCTCTGGGGCCAACGTCCTGACTTTC
abundance: NA; j_gene: TRBJ2-1; d_gene: NA; v_gene: TRBV12-3/TRBV12-4; CDR3aa: CASSLVVGEQFF; CDR3nt: TGTGCCAGCAGTTTAGTGGTTGGCGAGCAGTTCTTC
abundance: NA; j_gene: TRBJ1-2; d_gene: TRBD1; v_gene: TRBV5-5; CDR3aa: CASSLDRGRVYGYTF; CDR3nt: TGTGCCAGCAGCTTAGACAGGGGGCGCGTCTATGGCTACACCTTC
abundance: NA; j_gene: TRBJ2-5; d_gene: NA; v_gene: TRBV6-5; CDR3aa: CAGSYSRRYQETQYF; CDR3nt: TGTGCCGGCAGTTACTCGCGGAGATACCAAGAGACCCAGTACTTC
abundance: NA; j_gene: TRBJ1-1; d_gene: NA; v_gene: TRBV11-2; CDR3aa: CASSLTAANTEAFF; CDR3nt: TGTGCCAGCAGCTTAACAGCAGCGAACACTGAAGCTTTCTTT
abundance: NA; j_gene: TRBJ1-5; d_gene: NA; v_gene: TRBV27; CDR3aa: CASSLTAGNQPQHF; CDR3nt: TGTGCCAGCAGTCTTACAGCAGGGAATCAGCCCCAGCATTTT
abundance: NA; j_gene: TRBJ1-6; d_gene: NA; v_gene: TRBV2; CDR3aa: CASSIRGVGSYNSPLHF; CDR3nt: TGTGCCAGCAGTATCAGGGGCGTGGGTTCCTATAATTCACCCCTCCACTTT
abundance: NA; j_gene: TRBJ1-1; d_gene: TRBD1; v_gene: TRBV13; CDR3aa: CASSLEGQGRETEAFF; CDR3nt: TGTGCCAGCAGCTTAGAGGGACAGGGTAGAGAGACTGAAGCTTTCTTT